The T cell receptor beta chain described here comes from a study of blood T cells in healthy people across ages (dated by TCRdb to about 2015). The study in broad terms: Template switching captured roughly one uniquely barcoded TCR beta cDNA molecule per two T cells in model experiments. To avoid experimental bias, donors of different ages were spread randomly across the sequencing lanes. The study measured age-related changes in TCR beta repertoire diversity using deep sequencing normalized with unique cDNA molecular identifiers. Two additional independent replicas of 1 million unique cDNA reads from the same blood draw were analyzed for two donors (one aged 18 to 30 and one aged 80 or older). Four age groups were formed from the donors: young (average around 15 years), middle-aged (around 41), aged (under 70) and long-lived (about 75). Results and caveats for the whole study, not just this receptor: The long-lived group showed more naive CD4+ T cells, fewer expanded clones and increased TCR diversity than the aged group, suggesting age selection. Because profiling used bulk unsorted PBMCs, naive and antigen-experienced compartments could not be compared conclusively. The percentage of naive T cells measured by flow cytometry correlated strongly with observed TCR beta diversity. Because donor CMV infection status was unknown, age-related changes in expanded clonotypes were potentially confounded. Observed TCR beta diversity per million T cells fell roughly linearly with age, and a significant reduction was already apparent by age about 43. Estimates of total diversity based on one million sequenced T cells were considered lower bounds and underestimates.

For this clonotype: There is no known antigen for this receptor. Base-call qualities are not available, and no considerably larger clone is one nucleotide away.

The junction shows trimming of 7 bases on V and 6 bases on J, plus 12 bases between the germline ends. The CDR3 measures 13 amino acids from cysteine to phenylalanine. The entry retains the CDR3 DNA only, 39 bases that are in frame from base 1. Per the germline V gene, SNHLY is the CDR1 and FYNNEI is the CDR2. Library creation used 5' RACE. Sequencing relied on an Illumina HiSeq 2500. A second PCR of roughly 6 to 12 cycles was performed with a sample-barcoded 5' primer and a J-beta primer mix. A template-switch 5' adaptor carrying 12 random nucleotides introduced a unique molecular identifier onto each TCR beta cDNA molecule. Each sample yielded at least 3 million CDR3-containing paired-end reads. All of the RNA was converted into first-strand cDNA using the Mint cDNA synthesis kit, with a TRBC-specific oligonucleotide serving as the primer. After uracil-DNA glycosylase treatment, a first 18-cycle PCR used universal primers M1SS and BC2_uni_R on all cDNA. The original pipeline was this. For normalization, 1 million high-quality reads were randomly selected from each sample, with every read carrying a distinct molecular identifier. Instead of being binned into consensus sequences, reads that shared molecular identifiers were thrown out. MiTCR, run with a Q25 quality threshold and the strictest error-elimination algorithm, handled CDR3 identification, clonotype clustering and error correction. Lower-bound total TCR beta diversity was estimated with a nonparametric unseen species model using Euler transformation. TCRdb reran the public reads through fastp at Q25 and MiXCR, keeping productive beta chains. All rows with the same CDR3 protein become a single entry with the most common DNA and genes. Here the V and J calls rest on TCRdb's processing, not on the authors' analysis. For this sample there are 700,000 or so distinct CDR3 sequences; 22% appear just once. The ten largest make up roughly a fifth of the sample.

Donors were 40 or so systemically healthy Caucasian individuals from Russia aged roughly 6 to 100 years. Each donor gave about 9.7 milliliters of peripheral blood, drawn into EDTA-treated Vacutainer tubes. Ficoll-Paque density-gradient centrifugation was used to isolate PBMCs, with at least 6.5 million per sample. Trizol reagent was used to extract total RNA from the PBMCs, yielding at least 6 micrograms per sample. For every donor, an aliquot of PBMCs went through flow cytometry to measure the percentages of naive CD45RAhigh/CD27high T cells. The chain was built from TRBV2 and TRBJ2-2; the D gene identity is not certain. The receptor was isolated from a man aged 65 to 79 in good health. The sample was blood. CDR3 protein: CASTELLAGELFF. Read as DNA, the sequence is TGTGCCAGCACGGAGCTCCTAGCCGGGGAGCTGTTTTTT.